The 22 T cell receptor beta chains presented below share a single source sample, sequenced in a study of cytomegalovirus exposure and HLA in healthy donors. The PCR was carried out with 60 Vbeta primers and 13 Jbeta primers. Generated by immunoSEQ multiplex PCR, the TCRdb table keeps only in-frame clones and is missing some. The table records about 120,000 clones, less than 75% of them present only once. The sequencing input was PBMCs. These receptors came from a woman aged 40 to 50 in good health and CMV-seronegative.

J is TRBJ2-1 and V is TRBV28; 7 bases fit TRBD1. The V gene end was trimmed by 3 bases and the J gene end by 14 bases; junction bases not matched to a gene: 10. Germline values: CDR1 MDHEN, CDR2 SYDVKM. The CDR3 covers 13 residues. CDR3 region: CASSLDSGQRKFF. Written as DNA, the CDR3 is TGTGCCAGCAGTTTGGATTCGGGACAGAGGAAGTTCTTC. The full variable domain, its missing parts supplied by reference TRBV28 and TRBJ2-1, is DVKVTQSSRYLVKRTGEKVFLECVQDMDHENMFWYRQDPGLGLRLIYFSYDVKMKEKGDIPEGYSVSREKKERFSLILESASTNQTSMYLCASSLDSGQRKFFGPGTRLTVL.

This chain connects TRBV11-2 to TRBJ1-4; 7 bases match TRBD1. CDR1 and CDR2 from the germline V gene are SGHAT and FQNNGV. After removal of 3 bases from V and 6 bases from J, the junction contained 1 base not matched to a gene. CDR3 length equals 13 residues. This CDR3 is CASSFGTDEKLFF. DNA for the CDR3: TGTGCCAGCAGCTTCGGGACAGATGAAAAACTGTTTTTT.

The chain employs TRBV28 and TRBJ2-3; D not resolved. Looked up from germline, CDR1 is MDHEN and CDR2 is SYDVKM. The V end was cut by 6 bases, the J end by 0 bases, with 7 bases between. The CDR3 loop spans 13 amino acids. This CDR3 is CASRKHSTDTQYF. The CDR3, as DNA: TGTGCCAGCAGGAAGCACAGCACAGATACGCAGTATTTT.

J is TRBJ2-7 and V is TRBV28, with TRBD2 matching 7 bases. Germline V gene sequence: CDR1 MDHEN, CDR2 SYDVKM. The length of the CDR3 is 12 residues. With 7 bases clipped from V and 1 base from J, the junction kept 1 base outside the gene matches. The CDR3 loop is CASTSGSYEQYF. The CDR3, as DNA: TGTGCCAGCACTAGCGGATCCTACGAGCAGTACTTC.

The chain couples TRBV7-3 to TRBJ2-3; D is undetermined. Trimming removed 5 bases from V and 4 bases from J, with 22 bases in between. In germline, CDR1 is SGHTA, CDR2 FQGTGA. The CDR3 totals 17 residues. CDR3 residues: CASSPRPGSIIPDTQYF. The CDR3 coding sequence is TGTGCCAGCAGCCCCAGACCCGGGTCCATAATCCCAGATACGCAGTATTTT.

This clone was counted only a few times. The genes are TRBV4-3 and TRBJ1-4; the match to TRBD1 covers 7 bases. Germline lookup yields CDR1 LGHNA and CDR2 YSLEER. The junction had 6 bases not matched to a gene; V was cut back by 0 bases and J by 8 bases. This CDR3 comprises 15 residues. The CDR3 nucleotides are TGCGCCAGCAGCCAAGATCAGGCAGGGGGAGAAAAACTGTTTTTT. Translated: CASSQDQAGGEKLFF.

In regard to this clone: Other nucleotide sequences from this sample produce the same CDR3. The rearrangement uses TRBV7-9 and TRBJ1-2; 7 bases agree with TRBD1. There are 12 residues in the CDR3. The V segment lost 5 bases and the J segment 5 bases; nucleotides outside the gene matches: 2. CDR1 is SEHNR, CDR2 FQNEAQ, per germline (reference sequence). This CDR3 reads CASSPTGYGYTF. The CDR3 DNA sequence: TGTGCCAGCAGCCCGACAGGGTATGGCTACACCTTC.

The gene calls are TRBV4-3 and TRBJ2-7, with 9 bases lining up with TRBD2. Germline CDR1 is LGHNA and CDR2 is YSLEER. J was trimmed by 2 bases and V by 0 bases; bases with no gene match: 8. CDR3 size: 17 residues. CDR3 bases: TGCGCCAGCAGCCAAGATGGAGCGGGGGGCAAGACCTACGAGCAGTACTTC. Amino acid sequence: CASSQDGAGGKTYEQYF.

This clone has a handful of counts. The rearrangement links TRBV7-2 to TRBJ1-4; D gene ambiguous. The germline gives CDR1 SGHTA, CDR2 FQGNSA. CDR3 size: 16 residues. Trimming shortened V by 1 base and J by 11 bases, and 20 bases separated the two germline ends. This CDR3 is CASSLVGPSSGEKLFF. CDR3 DNA sequence: TGTGCCAGCAGCTTAGTAGGTCCGTCTTCCGGGGAGAAACTGTTTTTT. Filled out from reference TRBV7-2 and TRBJ1-4, the complete variable domain reads GAGVSQSPSNKVTEKGKDVELRCDPISGHTALYWYRQSLGQGLEFLIYFQGNSAPDKSGLPSDRFSAERTGGSVSTLTIQRTQQEDSAVYLCASSLVGPSSGEKLFFGSGTQLSVL.

This clone has more than one count but fewer than ten. The gene calls are TRBV27 and TRBJ1-4; the D gene is possibly TRBD1 (6 bases). The CDR3 totals 14 residues. Trimming removed 5 bases at V and 8 bases at J, with 15 bases between. Looked up from germline, CDR1 is MNHEY and CDR2 is SMNVEV (reference sequence). CDR3 loop: CASSLTGQGEKLFF. The CDR3 bases are TGTGCCAGCAGTCTCACGGGGCAGGGGGAAAAACTGTTTTTT.

The chain is built from TRBV10-3 and TRBJ2-3; 8 positions match TRBD2. After removal of 3 bases from V and 5 bases from J, the junction contained 22 bases not matched to a gene. Germline V gene data show CDR1 as ENHRY and CDR2 as SYGVKD. The length of the CDR3 is 20 residues. The CDR3 nucleotides are TGTGCCATCAGTGAAATAGATTGGGAGGCCCAGCGGGAGTCGGGAGATACGCAGTATTTT. Its protein is CAISEIDWEAQRESGDTQYF.

V is TRBV28 and J is TRBJ2-7; D is ambiguous. Germline CDR1 MDHEN, CDR2 SYDVKM. Trimming took 6 bases from V and 5 from J, leaving 8 bases between them. CDR3 length: 11 residues. DNA for the CDR3: TGTGCCAGCAGGGGCGACCACGAGCAGTACTTC. Translating it yields CASRGDHEQYF. Variable domain in full (rest from reference TRBV28 and TRBJ2-7): DVKVTQSSRYLVKRTGEKVFLECVQDMDHENMFWYRQDPGLGLRLIYFSYDVKMKEKGDIPEGYSVSREKKERFSLILESASTNQTSMYLCASRGDHEQYFGPGTRLTVT.

This clone was seen a handful of times. The rearrangement links TRBV4-2 to TRBJ1-4, with 7 bases that match TRBD1. The V gene's germline CDR1 is LGHNA and CDR2 YNFKEQ. The CDR3 length is 15 residues. J gave up 6 bases and V 0 bases, and 4 bases lay outside the gene matches. In DNA form, the CDR3 reads TGTGCCAGCAGCCAAGATCGGGGGACAGATGAAAAACTGTTTTTT. This gives the protein CASSQDRGTDEKLFF.

V gene TRBV9 combines with J gene TRBJ2-7; TRBD2 agrees at 12 bases. The CDR3 spans 14 residues. Germline CDR1 reads SGDLS; CDR2 reads YYNGEE. V shed 3 bases, J shed 4 bases, and the junction held 2 bases outside the gene matches. Here the CDR3 DNA reads TGTGCCAGCAGCGACGGGACTAGCGGGTACGAGCAGTACTTC. Protein: CASSDGTSGYEQYF.

The chain links TRBV7-6 to TRBJ2-2, with 7 bases identical to TRBD2. V lost 1 base, J lost 7 bases, and 3 bases stayed unmatched. Germline lookup yields CDR1 SGHVS and CDR2 FNYEAQ. This CDR3 is 14 amino acids long. CDR3 sequence reads: CASSLGAGVGELFF. Here the CDR3 DNA reads TGTGCCAGCAGCTTAGGTGCGGGGGTCGGGGAGCTGTTTTTT. Drawing the rest from reference TRBV7-6 and TRBJ2-2, the complete variable domain is GAGVSQSPRYKVTKRGQDVALRCDPISGHVSLYWYRQALGQGPEFLTYFNYEAQQDKSGLPNDRFSAERPEGSISTLTIQRTEQRDSAMYRCASSLGAGVGELFFGEGSRLTVL.

The J gene is TRBJ2-2, the V gene TRBV19, with 9 bases lining up with TRBD1. The CDR3 length is 18 residues. Germline assignment: CDR1 LNHDA and CDR2 SQIVND (reference sequence). Germline trimming cut 8 bases from V and 2 bases from J; bases unmatched to any gene: 15. The CDR3 bases are TGTGCCAGTTCGAGTATATCGTGGGACAGGGTAAACACCGGGGAGCTGTTTTTT. This codes for CASSSISWDRVNTGELFF.

This clone was observed a handful of times. The chain carries TRBV4-2 and TRBJ1-1; TRBD1 matches at 8 bases. V lost 0 bases to trimming and J lost 1 base; unmatched junction nucleotides: 4. CDR3 size: 16 residues. CDR1 and CDR2 (germline): LGHNA, YNFKEQ. CDR3 nucleotide sequence: TGTGCCAGCAGCCAAGATCGGACAGGGCCGAACACTGAAGCTTTCTTT. Its translation: CASSQDRTGPNTEAFF.

The chain has TRBV10-3 and TRBJ2-2; weak D call: TRBD2 (6 bases). The CDR3 spans 15 residues. Germline-derived CDR1 and CDR2 are ENHRY and SYGVKD. V was cut by 1 base and J by 2 bases, with 8 bases left in between. CDR3 sequence (DNA): TGTGCCATCAGTGAGTGGCGGGATAACACCGGGGAGCTGTTTTTT. Encoded protein: CAISEWRDNTGELFF.

The chain links TRBV30 to TRBJ2-1, with 11 bases lining up with TRBD1. The trim removed 1 base at V and 4 bases at J, leaving 0 bases unmatched. Germline V lookup: CDR1 GTSNPN, CDR2 SVGIG (reference sequence). The CDR3 has 14 amino acids. The CDR3 here is CAWSGDRGYNEQFF. Written as DNA, the CDR3 is TGTGCCTGGAGTGGGGACAGGGGGTACAATGAGCAGTTCTTC.

Of note for this clone: This CDR3 is also generated by other DNA sequences in the sample. This rearrangement joins TRBV2 to TRBJ2-7; no firm D call. CDR1 is SNHLY, CDR2 FYNNEI, per germline. V was clipped by 8 bases and J by 1 base, with 12 bases between them. CDR3 length: 13 residues. The CDR3 sequence is CASSSDSSYEQYF. The DNA for the CDR3 is TGTGCCAGCTCAAGCGACTCTTCCTACGAGCAGTACTTC.

The chain uses TRBV6-1 and TRBJ2-5; D is unresolved. Trimming took off 4 bases at V and 7 bases at J, with 10 bases between the two ends. The germline V gene has CDR1 MNHNS and CDR2 SASEGT. The CDR3 length is 12 residues. The CDR3 nucleotides read TGTGCCAGCAGTGCCCTCCCGGGGACCCAGTACTTC. The encoded protein is CASSALPGTQYF.

This clone was detected only once. Other DNA sequences within the sample encode an identical CDR3. The genes are TRBV4-3 and TRBJ2-7, with 7 positions matching TRBD2. Trimming at V came to 0 bases and at J to 7 bases, leaving 3 bases not matched to a gene. Germline assignment: CDR1 LGHNA and CDR2 YSLEER. This CDR3 has 13 residues. The CDR3 DNA sequence: TGCGCCAGCAGCCAAGACCTGGGGGGGGAGCAGTACTTC. This translates into CASSQDLGGEQYF.